This entry is about one T cell receptor (beta chain). Its specific antigen is unknown. Base qualities are not provided; no much larger clone lies one nucleotide away. The immunoSEQ Assay, a bias-controlled multiplex PCR, was used to amplify TCRbeta CDR3 regions from genomic DNA. In the paper's pipeline: The number of nucleated cells in each sample was estimated by amplification of reference gene primers within the assay. Sequence reads were collapsed and filtered to measure the absolute abundance of every unique TCRbeta CDR3 rearrangement. Productive Simpson clonality was computed per sample as the square root of Simpson's diversity index over productive rearrangements. TCRdb holds this immuneACCESS table with in-frame rearrangements only. Some clones are missing; in checked studies, unresolved V genes explain under half, and the rest has no known cause. V and J calls and clone size are as listed in that table; D and trimming were resolved from the DNA. This sample has some 310,000 clones in its table, and around 87% of those were observed once. Roughly 1% of the sample is held by the ten biggest clonotypes.

Its CDR3 holds 15 amino acids, cysteine through phenylalanine. The read is trimmed to its CDR3 DNA, 45 bases read in frame from base 1. Ends trimmed: V by 5 bases, J by 6 bases; bases unmatched to a gene: 10. The CDR1 and CDR2 encoded by the germline V gene (reference sequence) are LNHNV and YYDKDF. One collaborating source in Seattle enrolled patients during active infection and followed them longitudinally through the course of disease. Collaborating institutions collected whole blood in K2EDTA tubes following their own protocols. For TCRbeta analysis, collaborators shipped samples as frozen whole blood, isolated PBMCs, or DNA extracted from either of those sample types. This sample was included in a study of blood T cell repertoires in COVID-19 (dated by TCRdb to about 2020). General notes on the study: Collaborator samples came from the United States, Italy and Spain and covered acute and convalescent phases of COVID-19. Where available, HLA class I and class II types were obtained from metadata supplied by the sample provider rather than from assay-based typing. The prospective study material was composed of cDNA or gDNA derived from T cells, B-cell-depleted T cells, or PBMCs. The dataset comprised deeply sampled blood TCRbeta repertoires from subjects exposed to, actively infected with, or recovered from COVID-19. The sample metadata nearly always contained a de-identified subject ID, COVID-19 status, age in years and sex. Samples were obtained from the ongoing ImmuneRACE study (first 160 participants) and from some 1,200 subjects provided by 6 global collaborators. A freely available public database, intended as a resource for researchers studying the immune response to SARS-CoV-2, is where the repertoires were released. The paper as a whole reports these results and caveats: The quantity of clinical and demographic metadata differed by source and by participant and was supplied without curation.

This sequence originates from a woman between 35 and 50 years old with COVID-19, enrolled during active disease. The rearrangement combines TRBV15 with TRBJ2-5; TRBD1 aligns with 9 central bases. The material sequenced was peripheral blood. The sequenced DNA is TGTGCCACCAGCCCATCTCGGACAGGGGTAAAGACCCAGTACTTC. This is translated as CATSPSRTGVKTQYF.